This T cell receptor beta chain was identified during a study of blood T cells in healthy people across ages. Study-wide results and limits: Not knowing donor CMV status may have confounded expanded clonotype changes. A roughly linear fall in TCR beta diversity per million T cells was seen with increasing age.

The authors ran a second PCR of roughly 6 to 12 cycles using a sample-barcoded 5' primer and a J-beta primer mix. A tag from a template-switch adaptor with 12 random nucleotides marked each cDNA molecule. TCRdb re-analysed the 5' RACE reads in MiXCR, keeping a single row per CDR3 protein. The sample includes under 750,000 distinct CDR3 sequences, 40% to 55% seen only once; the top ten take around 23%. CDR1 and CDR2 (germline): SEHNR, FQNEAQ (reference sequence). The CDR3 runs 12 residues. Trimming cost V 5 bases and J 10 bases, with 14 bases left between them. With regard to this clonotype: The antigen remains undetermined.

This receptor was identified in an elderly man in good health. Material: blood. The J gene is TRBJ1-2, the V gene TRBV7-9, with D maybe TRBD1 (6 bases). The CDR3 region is CASSPIPGHYTF. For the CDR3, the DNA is TGTGCCAGCAGCCCCATACCGGGACACTACACCTTC.